This T cell receptor beta chain was observed in a study of OX40 agonist ivuxolimab in advanced cancers. Background on the study: Aged roughly 20 to 85 with a mean of about 60 years, they were 82.7% male. It was permissible to have had prior anti-PD-1, anti-PD-L1 or anti-CTLA-4 therapy, and about 40% had some. Study-level points and caveats: In the 0.1 to 3.0 mg/kg range, CD4+ and CD8+ blood T cells had expanded clonally by week 6.

Some clones are missing from TCRdb's copy, which holds only in-frame ones; the method was immunoSEQ multiplex PCR. The sample holds about 53,000 clones, 75% to 90% seen once. Comment on this clone: The antigen is undetermined.

The CDR3 runs 12 residues. Germline V gives CDR1 LNHDA, CDR2 SQIVND (reference sequence). V gave up 3 bases and J gave up 8 bases, with 10 bases separating them. The TCR was taken from an adult with an advanced solid tumor such as melanoma, head and neck, liver or kidney cancer. J is TRBJ1-1 and V is TRBV19; D is unresolved. Sample: CD4+ or CD8+ T cells sorted from blood, taken in a trial of the OX40 agonist ivuxolimab. CDR3: CASSIGRAEAFF. CDR3 sequence (DNA): TGTGCCAGTAGTATTGGTAGGGCCGAAGCTTTCTTT.